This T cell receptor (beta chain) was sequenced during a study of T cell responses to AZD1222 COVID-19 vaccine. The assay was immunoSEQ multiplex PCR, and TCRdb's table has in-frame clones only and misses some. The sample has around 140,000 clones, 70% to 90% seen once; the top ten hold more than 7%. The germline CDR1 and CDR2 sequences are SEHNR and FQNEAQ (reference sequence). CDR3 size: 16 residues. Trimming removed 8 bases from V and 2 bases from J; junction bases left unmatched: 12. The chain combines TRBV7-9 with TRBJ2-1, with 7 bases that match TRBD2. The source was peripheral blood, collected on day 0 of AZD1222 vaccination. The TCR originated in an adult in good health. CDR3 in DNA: TGTGCCAGCTCACTGGGCGGGAGAGGGGCCTACAATGAGCAGTTCTTC. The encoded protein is CASSLGGRGAYNEQFF.